What follows describes a single T cell receptor beta chain. Its antigen is currently unknown. CDR3 size: 12 residues. Trimming removed 1 base from V and 7 bases from J, with 8 bases in between. Looked up from germline, CDR1 is SGHNT and CDR2 is YENEEA. Profiled with immunoSEQ multiplex PCR; TCRdb holds only in-frame clones, not every one. The repertoire holds over 2,000,000 clones, 93% seen once, with about 1.6% in the top ten. The data stem from a study of shared clonotypes between healthy human individuals. For the study at large: Researchers drew samples from a couple of women and three men aged 18 to 49.

The naive CD8 fraction comprised CD45RO-negative cells positively selected for CCR7 and excluded terminally differentiated effector memory CD45RA+ cells. Study-wide points: Clonotype sharing among donors was thought likely to change with sequencing depth.

The TCR was taken from a man aged 18 to 30 in good health. Some clones in this sample may be carry-over from other donors' samples. Sequencing was done on a sample of naive CD8+ T cells from PBMCs. V is TRBV11-3 and J is TRBJ2-7; TRBD2 might be the D (5 bases). In DNA, the CDR3 is TGTGCCAGCAGCTTAGTACCGGGAGAGCAGTACTTC. Amino acids: CASSLVPGEQYF.